A selection of T cell receptor beta chains follows, all from one sample in a study of blood T cell repertoires in COVID-19. Sequenced by immunoSEQ multiplex PCR; TCRdb stores in-frame clones only, minus some. The sample lists about 160,000 clones, about 80% seen once, with over 20% in the top ten. Sequenced sample: peripheral blood. These receptors originate from a woman of 80 years or more with acute or convalescent COVID-19. Each CDR3 is given with its conserved first and last residue. D genes are given only for firm matches. Clone size is stated in some rows and not others, as once, few, many or a class when expanded.

size | J | V | length | D | DNA | CDR3
. | TRBJ1-2 | TRBV7-2 | 15 | . | TGTGCCAGCAGCCCTAAGCGACTAGGGTTTCTCGGCTACACCTTC | CASSPKRLGFLGYTF
. | TRBJ1-1 | TRBV6-5 | 15 | . | TGTGCCAGCAGCGCCACTAAACAGGGGAACACTGAAGCTTTCTTT | CASSATKQGNTEAFF
. | TRBJ1-2 | TRBV30 | 12 | . | TGTGCCTGGAATTCGGGACTAAGGGGCTACACCTTC | CAWNSGLRGYTF
. | TRBJ2-3 | TRBV18 | 14 | . | TGTGCCAGCTCAAAAACAGTTAGCACAGATACGCAGTATTTT | CASSKTVSTDTQYF
. | TRBJ2-7 | TRBV29-1 | 11 | . | TGCAGCGTCTCGACACCCTACGAGCAGTACTTC | CSVSTPYEQYF
. | TRBJ2-1 | TRBV7-2 | 17 | TRBD2 | TGTGCCAGCAGCCCCTTCTTAGCGGGGCAAGCCTACAATGAGCAGTTCTTC | CASSPFLAGQAYNEQFF
once | TRBJ2-7 | TRBV9 | 14 | TRBD2 | TGTGCCAGCAGCCCGAGCGGGGCCCACTACGAGCAGTACTTC | CASSPSGAHYEQYF
. | TRBJ2-1 | TRBV29-1 | 13 | . | TGCAGTGGGGAGAGGAGCTCCTACAATGAGCAGTTCTTC | CSGERSSYNEQFF
once | TRBJ2-3 | TRBV4-3 | 17 | . | TGCGCCAGCAGCCAAGATGGGGACTTCACTAGCACAGATACGCAGTATTTT | CASSQDGDFTSTDTQYF
. | TRBJ1-1 | TRBV6-5 | 13 | . | TGTGCCAGCAGACCTAGCCCGAACACTGAAGCTTTCTTT | CASRPSPNTEAFF
. | TRBJ2-1 | TRBV2 | 12 | . | TGTGCCAGCAGTGAAGCCGGGACTTCACAGTTCTTC | CASSEAGTSQFF
. | TRBJ1-3 | TRBV12-3/TRBV12-4 | 13 | . | TGTGCCAGCAGTTGGTCGACAGGAAACACCATATATTTT | CASSWSTGNTIYF
. | TRBJ1-5 | TRBV18 | 14 | . | TGTGCCAGCTCACCAGGAACAGGCCAACGGCCCCAGCATTTT | CASSPGTGQRPQHF
. | TRBJ1-5 | TRBV5-8 | 14 | . | TGTGCCAGCAGTCTGGGGCAGGACGATCAGCCCCAGCATTTT | CASSLGQDDQPQHF
. | TRBJ2-5 | TRBV29-1 | 12 | TRBD2 | TGCAGCACTGGACTAGCAGAAGAGACCCAGTACTTC | CSTGLAEETQYF
. | TRBJ2-5 | TRBV6-6 | 14 | TRBD1 | TGTGCCAGCAGGAACATGGACAGGGTAGAGACCCAGTACTTC | CASRNMDRVETQYF
once | TRBJ2-7 | TRBV19 | 14 | . | TGTGCCAGTAGTAGTGGGACATCTTCCTACGAGCAGTACTTC | CASSSGTSSYEQYF
. | TRBJ1-2 | TRBV29-1 | 14 | . | TGCAGCGTTGAACCAGGGGTCGGTAACTATGGCTACACCTTC | CSVEPGVGNYGYTF
. | TRBJ2-2 | TRBV6-6 | 14 | . | TGTGCCACCTCACAGGGAAGAGGCACCGGGGAGCTGTTTTTT | CATSQGRGTGELFF
. | TRBJ2-2 | TRBV30 | 14 | . | TGTGCCTGGGAGCACAGGCTGAACACCGGGGAGCTGTTTTTT | CAWEHRLNTGELFF
once | TRBJ1-1 | TRBV19 | 13 | . | TGTGCCAGTAGTCTGACAGTGAACACTGAAGCTTTCTTT | CASSLTVNTEAFF
. | TRBJ2-7 | TRBV30 | 14 | . | TGTGCCTGGAGTCTAGGAACTCCGAACTACGAGCAGTACTTC | CAWSLGTPNYEQYF
once | TRBJ1-2 | TRBV6-5 | 14 | TRBD1 | TGTGCCAGCAGTTATGGACAGGGGACGATTGGCTACACCTTC | CASSYGQGTIGYTF
. | TRBJ2-3 | TRBV9 | 13 | . | TGTGCCAGCAGCGTAGCCGAGGCGGATACGCAGTATTTT | CASSVAEADTQYF
. | TRBJ2-7 | TRBV5-1 | 13 | TRBD2 | TGCGCCAGCAGCTTGGTCGGGAGGGGCGAGCAGTACTTC | CASSLVGRGEQYF
. | TRBJ2-2 | TRBV12-3/TRBV12-4 | 12 | . | TGTGCCAGCAGTCCGTACACCGGGGAGCTGTTTTTT | CASSPYTGELFF
. | TRBJ2-3 | TRBV24-1 | 13 | TRBD2 | TGTGCCACCAGTGGCGGGAGTACAGATACGCAGTATTTT | CATSGGSTDTQYF
. | TRBJ2-3 | TRBV5-1 | 19 | TRBD2 | TGCGCCAGCAGCGGTTGGGAAGGCCCCGACCGGGAGGACACAGATACGCAGTATTTT | CASSGWEGPDREDTDTQYF
. | TRBJ2-1 | TRBV27 | 14 | TRBD2 | TGTGCCAGCAATTTTGGCGGGAGGCACAATGAGCAGTTCTTC | CASNFGGRHNEQFF
. | TRBJ1-5 | TRBV6-5 | 15 | . | TGTGCCAGCAGCCGCACAGGGAAGAGGGATCAGCCCCAGCATTTT | CASSRTGKRDQPQHF
. | TRBJ2-7 | TRBV10-2 | 16 | TRBD2 | TGCGCCAGCAGTGACCGAAGCGGGAGGGGAACCTACGAGCAGTACTTC | CASSDRSGRGTYEQYF
. | TRBJ1-2 | TRBV14 | 16 | . | TGTGCCAGCAGCCAAGGCGGGACTCCCCGAAACTATGGCTACACCTTC | CASSQGGTPRNYGYTF
. | TRBJ2-7 | TRBV28 | 16 | TRBD2 | TGTGCCAGCAGTCCCGGGACTAGCGGGGGAGGCTACGAGCAGTACTTC | CASSPGTSGGGYEQYF
. | TRBJ1-5 | TRBV5-1 | 16 | TRBD1 | TGCGCCAGCAGCTGGGGCGGGACAGGGAGCAATCAGCCCCAGCATTTT | CASSWGGTGSNQPQHF
once | TRBJ1-1 | TRBV4-1 | 19 | . | TGCGCCAGCAGCCAAGATACCCCCCTATTGGTGCGGGGAGAAACTGAAGCTTTCTTT | CASSQDTPLLVRGETEAFF
once | TRBJ1-1 | TRBV27 | 16 | . | TGTGCCAGCAGCCTTACCCCGGACAGAGGATACACTGAAGCTTTCTTT | CASSLTPDRGYTEAFF
. | TRBJ1-2 | TRBV6-5 | 15 | TRBD1 | TGTGCCACCCAGGCAGCGACCGGGACAGGGGTTGGCTACACCTTC | CATQAATGTGVGYTF
. | TRBJ2-1 | TRBV9 | 15 | TRBD2 | TGTGCCAGCAGCGTAGAGGGGGGGACTAGCTATGAGCAGTTCTTC | CASSVEGGTSYEQFF
few | TRBJ2-7 | TRBV14 | 17 | TRBD2 | TGTGCCAGCAGCCCAAGATGGGCAACTAGCGGGAGTGCCGAGCAGTACTTC | CASSPRWATSGSAEQYF
. | TRBJ2-1 | TRBV19 | 17 | TRBD2 | TGTGCCAGTAGTATCCCCCCTAGCGGGAGGGCGGGGAGGGAGCAGTTCTTC | CASSIPPSGRAGREQFF
few | TRBJ2-1 | TRBV7-2 | 14 | . | TGTGCCAGCAGCTTAATGAGTAGATGGAATGAGCAGTTCTTC | CASSLMSRWNEQFF
once | TRBJ2-5 | TRBV7-9 | 18 | TRBD2 | TGTGCCAGCAGCCTCCTACGGCCTAGCGGGAGGCACCAAGAGACCCAGTACTTC | CASSLLRPSGRHQETQYF
. | TRBJ1-5 | TRBV6-1 | 19 | TRBD1 | TGTGCCAGCAGTGAGGCGGGTTTGAGGGGACAGGCTGGCTATCAGCCCCAGCATTTT | CASSEAGLRGQAGYQPQHF
once | TRBJ2-1 | TRBV14 | 15 | TRBD2 | TGTGCCAGCAGCCCTCAGCGGGAGGGCCGTAATGAGCAGTTCTTC | CASSPQREGRNEQFF
. | TRBJ2-2 | TRBV5-6 | 16 | TRBD2 | TGTGCCAGCAGCCTTTTAGCGGGAGAGGGGACCGGGGAGCTGTTTTTT | CASSLLAGEGTGELFF
. | TRBJ1-2 | TRBV19 | 14 | . | TGTGCCAGTAGTATCTACAGGGCGAACTATGGCTACACCTTC | CASSIYRANYGYTF